These 18 T cell receptor beta chains share one sample of origin, sequenced in a study of T cell responses to AZD1222 COVID-19 vaccine. The data were produced by immunoSEQ multiplex PCR, yet TCRdb's version contains in-frame clones alone and is incomplete. The table lists some 48,000 clones, about 86% of them singletons. The material sequenced was peripheral blood, taken 28 days after the second AZD1222 dose. These receptors originate from an adult who received the AZD1222 COVID-19 vaccine.

The chain joins TRBV5-4 to TRBJ1-3; TRBD1 matches at 8 bases. The trim removed 4 bases at V and 2 bases at J, leaving 2 bases unmatched. CDR1 and CDR2 from the germline V gene are SGHNT and YYREEE (reference sequence). CDR3 length equals 14 residues. CDR3 amino acids: CASSAGGPGNTIYF. CDR3 in DNA: TGTGCCAGCAGCGCAGGGGGCCCTGGAAACACCATATATTTT. Based on the CDR3 plus reference TRBV5-4 and TRBJ1-3, the full variable domain is ETGVTQSPTHLIKTRGQQVTLRCSSQSGHNTVSWYQQALGQGPQFIFQYYREEENGRGNFPPRFSGLQFPNYSSELNVNALELDDSALYLCASSAGGPGNTIYFGEGSWLTVV.

The genes are TRBV19 and TRBJ1-2; the D is unclear. The germline V gene has CDR1 LNHDA and CDR2 SQIVND (reference sequence). The length of the CDR3 is 13 residues. The ends were cut back, 7 bases at V and 6 bases at J, with 15 bases in the middle. CDR3 sequence: CASTVTSRNGYTF. In nucleotides, the CDR3 is TGTGCCAGTACCGTGACAAGCAGGAATGGCTACACCTTC.

This sequence joins TRBV12-3 or TRBV12-4 and TRBJ2-2, with no clear D. The CDR3 sequence is 13 residues long. V lost 3 bases and J lost 7, with 9 bases in between. The CDR3 region is CASSLASSGELFF. CDR3 coding DNA: TGTGCCAGCAGTTTGGCTAGTAGCGGGGAGCTGTTTTTT.

The chain carries TRBV5-1 and TRBJ2-2, with D tentatively TRBD2 (6 bases). The CDR3 spans 16 residues. V was trimmed by 1 base and J by 0 bases, leaving 10 bases between them. Germline V gene lookup returns CDR1 SGHRS and CDR2 YFSETQ. CDR3 in DNA: TGCGCCAGCAGCTTGTTAACGGGAGCGAACACCGGGGAGCTGTTTTTT. This encodes CASSLLTGANTGELFF. The variable domain in full, completed from reference TRBV5-1 and TRBJ2-2, reads KAGVTQTPRYLIKTRGQQVTLSCSPISGHRSVSWYQQTPGQGLQFLFEYFSETQRNKGNFPGRFSGRQFSNSRSEMNVSTLELGDSALYLCASSLLTGANTGELFFGEGSRLTVL.

The chain recombines TRBV28 with TRBJ1-5; 8 bases agree with TRBD1. The germline V gene encodes CDR1 MDHEN and CDR2 SYDVKM. This CDR3 spans 15 amino acids. V dropped 0 bases and J dropped 7; count of bases not matched to a gene: 5. The CDR3 is CASSLWVRGRQPQHF. The CDR3 coding sequence is TGTGCCAGCAGTTTATGGGTCAGGGGGCGACAGCCCCAGCATTTT.

This clone appeared a single time. The genes are TRBV7-9 and TRBJ1-2; D not certain. Germline V gene sequence: CDR1 SEHNR, CDR2 FQNEAQ (reference sequence). The CDR3 loop spans 15 amino acids. Between the trimmed V and J ends, which lost 3 bases and 4 bases, there was a span of 15 bases. The CDR3 nucleotides read TGTGCCAGCAGCTTTCCCCTCGGACCGGGCTATGGCTACACCTTC. It encodes CASSFPLGPGYGYTF.

This clone was detected only a few times. The chain joins TRBV24-1 to TRBJ1-6; D unclear. This CDR3 spans 18 amino acids. The V gene's germline CDR1 is KGHDR and CDR2 SFDVKD. With 0 bases removed from V and 9 bases from J, the gap between germline ends came to 20 bases. The CDR3 DNA is TGTGCCACCAGTGATTTGGAGGTTCGGGCTAAGGGAGGTTCACCCCTCCACTTT. Translation gives CATSDLEVRAKGGSPLHF.

V gene TRBV4-3 combines with J gene TRBJ1-4; 7 nucleotides agree with TRBD1. Trimming took 4 bases from V and 3 from J; bases not matched to a gene: 8. CDR1 and CDR2 from the germline V gene are LGHNA and YSLEER. CDR3 size: 16 residues. This chain's CDR3 is CASSPNPGTANEKLFF. CDR3 coding DNA: TGCGCCAGCAGCCCGAATCCCGGGACAGCTAATGAAAAACTGTTTTTT.

The genes are TRBV6-1 and TRBJ2-1; 11 nucleotides match TRBD2. CDR1 is MNHNS and CDR2 is SASEGT in the germline V gene. This CDR3 is 16 amino acids long. Unmatched junction bases numbered 8, after V lost 2 bases and J lost 8 bases. DNA of the CDR3: TGTGCCAGCAGTGAAAAGGGACTAGCGGTGAGCGATGAGCAGTTCTTC. Its translation: CASSEKGLAVSDEQFF.

The chain uses TRBV6-6 and TRBJ1-6; perhaps TRBD1 as D (6 bases). V gave up 6 bases and J gave up 7 bases, with 16 bases separating them. This CDR3 has 15 amino acids. Germline values: CDR1 MNHNY, CDR2 SVGAGI (reference sequence). CDR3 sequence (DNA): TGTGCCAGCAGCTTCCCGACAGGCGTAAATTCACCCCTCCACTTT. This sequence encodes CASSFPTGVNSPLHF.

The CDR3 region has the DNA TGTGCCAGTAGGGCGACCTATCAGCCCCAGCATTTT. This gives the protein CASRATYQPQHF. V usage is TRBV19 and J usage is TRBJ1-5; D is undetermined. The germline CDR1 and CDR2 sequences are LNHDA and SQIVND (reference sequence). V was cut by 6 bases and J by 5 bases, with 8 bases left in between. There are 12 residues in the CDR3.

The chain uses TRBV5-1 and TRBJ2-3, with TRBD2 matching 10 bases. Germline assignment: CDR1 SGHRS and CDR2 YFSETQ. This CDR3 is built from 16 residues. Losses at the gene ends were 3 bases for V and 0 bases for J; bases not matched to a gene: 4. The CDR3 nucleotides read TGCGCCAGCAGCTCCTCGACTAGCGGGAGCACAGATACGCAGTATTTT. Translation: CASSSSTSGSTDTQYF.

The CDR3 nucleotides read TGTGCCAGCAGCTTGGCGGGACCCTTTTACGAGCAGTACTTC. Translating it yields CASSLAGPFYEQYF. The chain recombines TRBV5-6 with TRBJ2-7, with D perhaps assigned TRBD1 or TRBD2 (5 bases each). This CDR3 is 14 amino acids long. V was pared by 0 bases and J by 4 bases, with 11 bases between. Germline V lookup: CDR1 SGHDT, CDR2 YYEEEE.

The V call is TRBV18, the J call TRBJ1-5, with D tentatively TRBD1 (6 bases). The length of the CDR3 is 16 residues. Trimming took off 5 bases at V and 2 bases at J, with 16 bases between the two ends. Germline V lookup: CDR1 KGHSH, CDR2 LQKENI. CDR3 in amino acids: CASSSPGGGRNQPQHF. The CDR3 DNA is TGTGCCAGCTCATCGCCAGGAGGGGGACGCAATCAGCCCCAGCATTTT.

This clone appeared a single time. The gene calls are TRBV28 and TRBJ2-7; a weak D match, TRBD1 (7 bases). Germline assignment: CDR1 MDHEN and CDR2 SYDVKM. The V end was cut by 2 bases, the J end by 3 bases, with 14 bases between. This CDR3 spans 15 amino acids. The chain's CDR3 is CASSLAGGIFYEQYF. The CDR3 DNA sequence: TGTGCCAGCAGTTTAGCAGGGGGGATTTTCTACGAGCAGTACTTC.

This chain uses TRBV4-1 with TRBJ1-2; TRBD1 matches 7 bases. The germline V gene has CDR1 MGHRA and CDR2 YSYEKL. CDR3 size: 13 residues. Trimming took 2 bases from V and 4 from J; bases not matched to a gene: 1. CDR3: CASSQTGAYGYTF. DNA for the CDR3: TGCGCCAGCAGCCAAACAGGGGCCTATGGCTACACCTTC.

The V call is TRBV7-3, the J call TRBJ2-1; 8 nucleotides match TRBD2. The germline CDR1 and CDR2 sequences are SGHTA and FQGTGA. The CDR3 length is 15 residues. The J segment lost 8 bases and the V segment lost 2 bases, leaving 8 bases of the junction unmatched. The CDR3 coding sequence is TGTGCCAGCAGCTTATACAGCGGGAGTTACGATGAGCAGTTCTTC. Encoded protein: CASSLYSGSYDEQFF.

This sequence joins TRBV6-2 or TRBV6-3 and TRBJ2-7; 9 bases are shared with TRBD2. V trimming: 6 bases; J trimming: 0 bases; junction bases outside the gene matches: 6. The germline gives CDR1 MNHEY, CDR2 SVGEGT. This CDR3 has 15 residues. This CDR3 reads CASSGVSGSSYEQYF. CDR3 bases: TGTGCCAGCAGCGGAGTTAGCGGGAGCTCCTACGAGCAGTACTTC.